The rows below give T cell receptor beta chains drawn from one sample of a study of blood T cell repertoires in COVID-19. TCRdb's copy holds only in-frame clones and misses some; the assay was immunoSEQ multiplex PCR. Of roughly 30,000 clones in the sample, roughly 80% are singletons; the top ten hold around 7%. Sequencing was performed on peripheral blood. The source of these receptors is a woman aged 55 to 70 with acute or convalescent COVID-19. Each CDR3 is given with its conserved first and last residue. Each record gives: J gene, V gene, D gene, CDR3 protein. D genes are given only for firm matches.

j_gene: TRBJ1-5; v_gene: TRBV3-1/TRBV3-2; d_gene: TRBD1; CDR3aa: CASSQWDSSNQPQHF
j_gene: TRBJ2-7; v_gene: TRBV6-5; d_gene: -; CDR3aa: CASSRDIQAYEQYF
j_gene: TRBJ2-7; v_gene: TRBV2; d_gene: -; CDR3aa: CASSVGGNSYEQYF
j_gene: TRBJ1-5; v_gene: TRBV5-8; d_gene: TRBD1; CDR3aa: CASSTITGGLSNQPQHF
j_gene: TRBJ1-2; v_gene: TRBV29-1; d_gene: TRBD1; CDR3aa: CSAPTGNYGYTF
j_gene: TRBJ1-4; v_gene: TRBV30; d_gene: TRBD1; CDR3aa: CAWTQGQGGEKLFF
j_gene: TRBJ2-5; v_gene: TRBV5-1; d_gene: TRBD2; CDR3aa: CASSPGLAGGPVDETQYF
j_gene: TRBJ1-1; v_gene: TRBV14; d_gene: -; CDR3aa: CASSLGAGTEAFF
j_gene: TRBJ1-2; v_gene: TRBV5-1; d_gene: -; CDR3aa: CASSLEGVERGYTF
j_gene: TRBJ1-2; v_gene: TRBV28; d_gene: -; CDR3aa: CASSFGRDYGYTF
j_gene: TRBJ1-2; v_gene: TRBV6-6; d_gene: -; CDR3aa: CASSPRTETYGYTF
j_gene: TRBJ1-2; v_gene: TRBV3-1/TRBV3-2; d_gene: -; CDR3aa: CASSTQGPYGYTF
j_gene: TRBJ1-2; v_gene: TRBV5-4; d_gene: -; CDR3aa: CASSLGGAEGSEGYTF
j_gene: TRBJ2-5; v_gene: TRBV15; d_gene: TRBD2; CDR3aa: CATSSTKAGAAQETQYF
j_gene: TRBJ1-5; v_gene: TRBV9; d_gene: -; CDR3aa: CASSGGQGRPQHF
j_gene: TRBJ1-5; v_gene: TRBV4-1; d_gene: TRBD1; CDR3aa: CASSQRQGENQPQHF
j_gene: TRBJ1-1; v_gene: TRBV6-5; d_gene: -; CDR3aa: CASSGNTEAFF
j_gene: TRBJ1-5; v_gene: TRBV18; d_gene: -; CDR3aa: CASSPLAGQGNQPQHF
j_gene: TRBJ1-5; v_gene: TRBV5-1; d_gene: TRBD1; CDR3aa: CASSFSTGSNQPQHF
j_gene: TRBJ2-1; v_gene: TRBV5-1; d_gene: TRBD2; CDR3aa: CASSFTAGGLAEQFF
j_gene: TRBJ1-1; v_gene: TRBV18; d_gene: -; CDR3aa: CASSPRQENTEAFF
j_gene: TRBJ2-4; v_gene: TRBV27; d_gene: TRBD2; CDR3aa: CASSLRYGGDGKNIQYF
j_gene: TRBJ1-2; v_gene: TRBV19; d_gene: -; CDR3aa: CASSMEEETYGYTF
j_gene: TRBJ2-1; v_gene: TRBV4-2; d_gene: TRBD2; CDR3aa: CASSQDYAGGYNEQFF
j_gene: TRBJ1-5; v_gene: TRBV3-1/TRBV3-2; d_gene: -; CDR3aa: CASSQGLTDSNQPQHF